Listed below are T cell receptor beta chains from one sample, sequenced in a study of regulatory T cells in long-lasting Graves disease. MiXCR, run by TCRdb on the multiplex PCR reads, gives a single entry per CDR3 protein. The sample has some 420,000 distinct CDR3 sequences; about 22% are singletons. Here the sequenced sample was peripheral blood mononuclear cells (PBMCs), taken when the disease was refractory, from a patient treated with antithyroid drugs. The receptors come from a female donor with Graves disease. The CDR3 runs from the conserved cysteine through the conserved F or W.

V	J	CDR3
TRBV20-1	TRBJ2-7	CSARSLAGGYEQYF
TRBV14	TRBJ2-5	CASSLRTGIETQYF
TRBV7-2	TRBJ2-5	CASSVGIQGRETQYF
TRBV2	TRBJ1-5	CASSEQGDQPQHF
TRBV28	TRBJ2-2	CASSVPGQGSGGELFF
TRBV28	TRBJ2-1	CASSPGTGSYNEQFF
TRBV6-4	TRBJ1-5	CASSDSRAKSNQPQHF
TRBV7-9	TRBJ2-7	CASSPATSGAPYEQYF
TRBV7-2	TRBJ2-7	CASSFRMTSGRAHLYF
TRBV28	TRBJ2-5	CASSTVGAVYQETQYF
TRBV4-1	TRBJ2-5	CASSPPSAGGQETQYF
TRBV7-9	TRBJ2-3	CASSRSSGGESDTQYF
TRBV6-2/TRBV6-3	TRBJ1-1	CATTEQNTEAFF
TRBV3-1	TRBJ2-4	CASSQELGGEANIQYF
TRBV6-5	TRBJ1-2	CASSYGTGGNYGYTF
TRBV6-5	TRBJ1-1	CASSYSGESLTEAFF
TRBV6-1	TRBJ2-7	CASSGLSLRGAGEQYF
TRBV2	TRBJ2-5	CASSERNGARETQYF
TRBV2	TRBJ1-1	CASSVTGNTEAFF
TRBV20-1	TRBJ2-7	CSARDQTSPYEQYF
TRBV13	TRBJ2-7	CASSRGTGGKSEQYF
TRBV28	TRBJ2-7	CASRNPGQGVPYEQYF
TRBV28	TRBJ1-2	CASSLITAAYGYTF
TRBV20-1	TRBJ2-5	CSARGGGASVETQYF
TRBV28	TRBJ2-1	CASSLIQGHAEQFF
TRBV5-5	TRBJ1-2	CASSPGTESYGYTF
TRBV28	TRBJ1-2	CASSEQGWVYGYTF
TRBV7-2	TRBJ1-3	CASSPPQSGNTIYF
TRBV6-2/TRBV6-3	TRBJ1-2	CASSSPSYGYTF
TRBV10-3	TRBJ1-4	CAISDPGKVGDEKLFF
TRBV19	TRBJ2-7	CASSIAEHEQYF
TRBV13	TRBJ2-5	CASSLAAAEQTQYF
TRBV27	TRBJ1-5	CASSSLLQPQHF
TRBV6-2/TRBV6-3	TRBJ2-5	CASSSPKGSRLHPQETQYF
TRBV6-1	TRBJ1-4	CASSQGSLNEKLFF
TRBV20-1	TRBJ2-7	CSARPGDRPYEQYF
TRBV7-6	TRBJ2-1	CASSLRVGTSGEQFF
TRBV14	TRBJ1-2	CASSHSGIGGYTF